This T cell receptor beta chain was documented in a study of T cell responses to AZD1222 COVID-19 vaccine. Study at large: Second-dose recipients at about 4 or about 12 weeks were treated as one pooled group. Overall study findings and caveats: Two doses of AZD1222 preceded a rise in Spike-specific TCR breadth and depth. White British donors predominated, females outnumbered males, and clonal diversity was possibly underestimated. The CD4 TCRs associated with vaccination extended across spike and predominated at 160-218 and 743-854.

Turning to this clone: Its antigen remains unknown.

TCRdb's copy holds only in-frame clones and misses some; the assay was immunoSEQ multiplex PCR. The sample comprises 100,000 to 150,000 clones, around 90% of which are singletons, and roughly 6.3% rests with the top ten. Between the trimmed V and J ends, which lost 5 bases and 8 bases, there was a span of 15 bases. CDR1 is SEHNR, CDR2 FQNEAQ, per germline (reference sequence). The CDR3 covers 13 residues. Sequences were derived from peripheral blood, sampled on day 0 of AZD1222 vaccination. The gene calls are TRBV7-9 and TRBJ1-2; D unresolved. This clonotype originated in an adult in good health. The CDR3 loop reads CASSPGTVRGYTF. CDR3 DNA sequence: TGTGCCAGCAGCCCCGGCACAGTTCGGGGCTACACCTTC.